A single sample gave rise to the 19 T cell receptor beta chains below, sequenced in a study of CXCR3-negative and CXCR3-positive naive CD8 T cells. UMI labels and 5' RACE were used to prepare the TRB cDNA libraries. TCRdb reprocessed the 5' RACE reads; each CDR3 protein has one entry and no DNA is given. This repertoire includes 100,000 to 150,000 distinct CDR3 sequences. Input material: naive CXCR3- CD8+ T cells from blood. As to subset: CD45RO-CCR7+CD27+CD95- naive CD8+ T cells lacking CXCR3 (TNR3-). The receptors were gathered from a human donor in good health. Some clones in this sample may be carry-over from other donors' samples.

The chain recombines TRBV29-1 with TRBJ1-1. The CDR3 length is 12 residues. Germline V gene data show CDR1 as SQVTM and CDR2 as ANQGSEA. CDR3 loop: CSVDDSTPEAFF.

The chain joins TRBV12-3 or TRBV12-4 to TRBJ2-1; TCRdb outputs TRBD1, but without DNA this stays unchecked. The CDR3 runs 11 residues. The CDR3 region is CASRGVEQTAF.

CDR3 protein: CASSLRDRGRVATGELFF. The rearrangement uses TRBV5-1 and TRBJ2-2; the D gene TCRdb calls, TRBD1, cannot be checked with no DNA. Germline V gives CDR1 SGHRS, CDR2 YFSETQ. The CDR3 runs 18 residues. Full variable domain (missing parts from reference TRBV5-1 and TRBJ2-2): KAGVTQTPRYLIKTRGQQVTLSCSPISGHRSVSWYQQTPGQGLQFLFEYFSETQRNKGNFPGRFSGRQFSNSRSEMNVSTLELGDSALYLCASSLRDRGRVATGELFFGEGSRLTVL.

The gene calls are TRBV19 and TRBJ2-1; TCRdb's D gene call, TRBD1, goes unchecked for lack of DNA. The CDR3 extends over 14 amino acids. Germline lookup yields CDR1 LNHDA and CDR2 SQIVND (reference sequence). The CDR3 spells CASSMEGAINEQFF.

The chain is built from TRBV14 and TRBJ2-1; absent DNA, TCRdb's TRBD1 call cannot be checked. Germline CDR1 SGHDN, CDR2 FVKESK. The CDR3 length is 15 residues. This CDR3 reads CASSQDPGKPNEQFF. Full variable domain (missing parts from reference TRBV14 and TRBJ2-1): EAGVTQFPSHSVIEKGQTVTLRCDPISGHDNLYWYRRVMGKEIKFLLHFVKESKQDESGMPNNRFLAERTGGTYSTLKVQPAELEDSGVYFCASSQDPGKPNEQFFGPGTRLTVL.

The rearrangement joins TRBV4-3 to TRBJ2-5; checking the TCRdb D call of TRBD2 is not possible without DNA. In germline, CDR1 is LGHNA, CDR2 YSLEER. The CDR3 runs to 15 residues. Here the CDR3 reads CASSQTSGPGETQYF.

CDR3 sequence: CASSHPIGGTGLPYNEQFF. This chain links TRBV4-1 with TRBJ2-1; TCRdb designates TRBD1, a call that cannot be tested without DNA. The V gene's germline CDR1 is MGHRA and CDR2 YSYEKL. CDR3 length equals 19 residues.

This chain joins TRBV6-2 or TRBV6-3 and TRBJ2-1; TCRdb calls TRBD2, which cannot be checked without DNA. The CDR3 is made up of 17 amino acids. Germline V CDR1 and CDR2: MNHEY, SVGEGT. CDR3 residues: CASSYPALRGSYNEQFF.

This sequence joins TRBV10-2 and TRBJ2-5. The germline V gene encodes CDR1 WSHSY and CDR2 SAAADI. The length of the CDR3 is 11 residues. CDR3: CASNDGGTQYF.

J is TRBJ2-2 and V is TRBV5-1. This CDR3 has 15 residues. CDR1 is SGHRS, CDR2 YFSETQ, per germline. CDR3 protein: CASSPTAANTGELFF. The full variable domain, rest sourced from reference TRBV5-1 and TRBJ2-2, is KAGVTQTPRYLIKTRGQQVTLSCSPISGHRSVSWYQQTPGQGLQFLFEYFSETQRNKGNFPGRFSGRQFSNSRSEMNVSTLELGDSALYLCASSPTAANTGELFFGEGSRLTVL.

Here the CDR3 reads CASSSGTTYGYTF. This sequence joins TRBV7-9 and TRBJ1-2; TCRdb reports TRBD1, a call that lacks DNA to check it against. This CDR3 region has 13 residues. The germline CDR1 and CDR2 sequences are SEHNR and FQNEAQ (reference sequence).

The V gene is TRBV4-1, the J gene TRBJ2-5; TCRdb picks TRBD1, but there is no DNA to check that call. This CDR3 region has 14 residues. In germline, CDR1 is MGHRA, CDR2 YSYEKL. CDR3 region: CASSHWDREETQYF.

CDR3 protein: CASSVAWDPRSYGYTF. The V call is TRBV9, the J call TRBJ1-2; TCRdb proposes TRBD1, but this gene call is untestable without DNA. The CDR3 totals 16 residues. Germline loops: CDR1 SGDLS, CDR2 YYNGEE.

The rearrangement links TRBV28 to TRBJ2-7; TCRdb designates TRBD1, a call that cannot be tested without DNA. Germline loops: CDR1 MDHEN, CDR2 SYDVKM. The CDR3 contains 15 residues. CDR3 sequence reads: CASSLSKTGSYEQYF.

The V call is TRBV28, the J call TRBJ2-7; TCRdb selects TRBD2, and the lack of DNA leaves this call unchecked. This CDR3 has 16 amino acids. The germline V gene has CDR1 MDHEN and CDR2 SYDVKM. CDR3 in amino acids: CASFPSFRVYSYEQYF. Full variable domain (missing parts from reference TRBV28 and TRBJ2-7): DVKVTQSSRYLVKRTGEKVFLECVQDMDHENMFWYRQDPGLGLRLIYFSYDVKMKEKGDIPEGYSVSREKKERFSLILESASTNQTSMYLCASFPSFRVYSYEQYFGPGTRLTVT.

CDR3 residues: CASHDGGPYNEQFF. V usage is TRBV28 and J usage is TRBJ2-1; there is no DNA to check the TCRdb D call of TRBD1. The CDR3 is 14 amino acids. Germline V gives CDR1 MDHEN, CDR2 SYDVKM.

This sequence joins TRBV7-9 and TRBJ1-2. This CDR3 region has 16 residues. Germline assignment: CDR1 SEHNR and CDR2 FQNEAQ (reference sequence). CDR3: CASSLAGSPTNYGYTF. The whole variable domain, filled in from reference TRBV7-9 and TRBJ1-2, reads DTGVSQNPRHKITKRGQNVTFRCDPISEHNRLYWYRQTLGQGPEFLTYFQNEAQLEKSRLLSDRFSAERPKGSFSTLEIQRTEQGDSAMYLCASSLAGSPTNYGYTFGSGTRLTVV.

The chain carries TRBV7-2 and TRBJ2-1; TCRdb designates TRBD2, a call that cannot be tested without DNA. Per the germline V gene, CDR1 is SGHTA and CDR2 is FQGNSA. This CDR3 spans 17 amino acids. This chain's CDR3 is CASSLAHGLRIYNEQFF.

This rearrangement joins TRBV28 to TRBJ2-5. CDR1 is MDHEN and CDR2 is SYDVKM in the germline V gene. The length of the CDR3 is 13 residues. CDR3 sequence reads: CASSFSYQETQYF.